What follows is one T cell receptor beta chain and its context. It was with 60 Vbeta and 13 Jbeta primers that the PCR ran. Repertoires were generated with immunoSEQ multiplex PCR, while TCRdb's copy carries only in-frame clones and drops some. The table includes 250,000 or so clones, 70% to 90% detected once. CDR3 length equals 14 residues. V gave up 6 bases and J gave up 4 bases; unmatched junction bases: 3. The germline CDR1 and CDR2 sequences are MNHNY and SVGAGI (reference sequence). This sample is part of a study of cytomegalovirus exposure and HLA in healthy donors. Sequenced: PBMCs. The chain recombines TRBV6-6 with TRBJ1-3; 10 bases are shared with TRBD1. This receptor was taken from a woman aged 55-75 years in good health and CMV-seropositive. In DNA form, the CDR3 reads TGTGCCAGCAGCGGGACAGGGGTGGGAAACACCATATATTTT. Protein: CASSGTGVGNTIYF.